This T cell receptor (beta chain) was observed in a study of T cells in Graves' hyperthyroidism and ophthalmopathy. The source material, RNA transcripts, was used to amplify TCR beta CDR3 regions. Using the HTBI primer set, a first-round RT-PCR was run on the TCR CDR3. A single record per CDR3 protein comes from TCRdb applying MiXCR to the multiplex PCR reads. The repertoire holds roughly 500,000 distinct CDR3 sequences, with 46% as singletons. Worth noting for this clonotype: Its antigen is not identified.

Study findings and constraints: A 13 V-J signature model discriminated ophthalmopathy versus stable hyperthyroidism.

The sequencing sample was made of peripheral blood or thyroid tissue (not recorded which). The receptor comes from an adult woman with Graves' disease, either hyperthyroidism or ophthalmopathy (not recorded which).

The CDR3 here is CSVEWSGGGTQYF. In DNA form, the CDR3 reads TGCAGCGTTGAATGGAGCGGGGGAGGAACGCAGTATTTT. The chain combines TRBV29-1 with TRBJ2-3; 8 nucleotides match TRBD2. CDR1 is SQVTM and CDR2 is ANQGSEA in the germline V gene. This CDR3 contains 13 residues. J lost 9 bases, V lost 2 bases, and 7 bases had no gene match.